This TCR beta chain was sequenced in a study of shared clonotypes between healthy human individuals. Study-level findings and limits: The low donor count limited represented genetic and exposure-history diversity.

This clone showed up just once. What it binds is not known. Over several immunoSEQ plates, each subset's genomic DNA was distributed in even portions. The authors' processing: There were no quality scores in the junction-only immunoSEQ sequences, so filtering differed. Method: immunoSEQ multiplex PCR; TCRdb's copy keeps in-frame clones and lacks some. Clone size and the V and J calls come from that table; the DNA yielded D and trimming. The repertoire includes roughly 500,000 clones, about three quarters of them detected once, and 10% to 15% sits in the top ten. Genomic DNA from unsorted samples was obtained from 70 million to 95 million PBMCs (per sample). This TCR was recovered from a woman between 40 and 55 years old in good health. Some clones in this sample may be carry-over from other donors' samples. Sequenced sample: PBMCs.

The CDR3 DNA reads as TGTGCCAGCAGTGAAAGTCACTCTGGCTACACCTTC. As protein: CASSESHSGYTF. The chain links TRBV6-1 to TRBJ1-2; no reliable D call. Germline CDR1 and CDR2: MNHNS and SASEGT. The length of the CDR3 is 12 residues. Trimming removed 2 bases at V and 7 bases at J, with 8 bases between.